This is a list of T cell receptor beta chains from one sample in a study of regulatory T cells in long-lasting Graves disease. Each CDR3 protein gets one entry after TCRdb re-called the multiplex PCR reads with MiXCR. The sample holds roughly 360,000 distinct CDR3 sequences, 20% to 25% seen once. The source was peripheral blood mononuclear cells (PBMCs), collected when the disease was refractory, from a patient treated with antithyroid drugs. These receptors all stem from a woman aged 40 to 50 with Graves disease. Both conserved end residues are part of each CDR3. D genes are given only for firm matches. Size is stated for part of the rows, as once, few or many counts, or as a class when the clone is expanded.

clone_size,v_call,j_call,d_call,cdr3_aa,cdr3_nt
few,TRBV20-1,TRBJ2-3,.,CSARTDAGVTQYF,TGCAGTGCTAGAACGGATGCAGGGGTTACGCAGTATTTT
.,TRBV6-1,TRBJ2-2,TRBD2,CASTLRLAGGTGELFF,TGTGCCAGCACCCTCAGACTAGCGGGAGGGACCGGGGAGCTGTTTTTT
.,TRBV14,TRBJ2-7,.,CASSQTQGRMREQYF,TGTGCCAGCAGCCAAACCCAAGGACGGATGAGGGAGCAGTACTTC
many,TRBV28,TRBJ1-5,TRBD1,CASSLDPKQGAGNQPQHF,TGTGCCAGCAGTTTAGACCCAAAACAGGGGGCGGGCAATCAGCCCCAGCATTTT
.,TRBV4-1,TRBJ1-1,TRBD1,CASSFRQGENTEAFF,TGCGCCAGCAGTTTCAGACAGGGGGAGAACACTGAAGCTTTCTTT
many,TRBV6-5,TRBJ1-2,.,CASSYSNRDYYTF,TGTGCCAGCAGTTACTCGAACCGGGACTACTACACCTTC
few,TRBV11-2,TRBJ2-3,.,CASSWSSGKGDTQYF,TGTGCCAGCAGCTGGAGTAGCGGAAAAGGGGATACGCAGTATTTT
few,TRBV6-5,TRBJ2-2,TRBD1,CASSWTGALAGELFF,TGTGCCAGCAGTTGGACAGGGGCGTTGGCCGGGGAGCTGTTTTTT
few,TRBV2,TRBJ2-1,.,CASRGLRLVRANEQFF,TGTGCCAGCAGGGGACTCCGACTAGTACGGGCCAATGAGCAGTTCTTC
.,TRBV10-3,TRBJ2-2,TRBD2,CAISAGGPTGELFF,TGTGCCATCAGTGCGGGAGGACCCACCGGGGAGCTGTTTTTT
many,TRBV7-2,TRBJ2-7,TRBD1,CASSKGQGGEQYF,TGTGCCAGCAGTAAAGGACAGGGTGGCGAGCAGTACTTC
many,TRBV27,TRBJ1-1,.,CASSLKGTWNTEAFF,TGTGCCAGCAGTCTTAAGGGTACCTGGAACACTGAAGCTTTCTTT
many,TRBV11-2,TRBJ2-7,.,CASRLSGRGSYEQYF,TGTGCCAGCAGACTAAGTGGCAGGGGCTCCTACGAGCAGTACTTC
few,TRBV7-3,TRBJ2-1,TRBD2,CASSLAGGPLNEQFF,TGTGCCAGCAGCTTAGCGGGAGGGCCTTTGAATGAGCAGTTCTTC
many,TRBV7-9,TRBJ2-7,TRBD1,CASSSPKQGQSTYEQYF,TGTGCCAGCAGCTCGCCGAAACAGGGACAGTCGACCTACGAGCAGTACTTC
few,TRBV10-3,TRBJ2-7,.,CAISRSRASGYEQYF,TGTGCCATCAGTCGGAGCCGGGCTTCCGGCTACGAGCAGTACTTC
.,TRBV10-3,TRBJ2-3,.,CAISDGTDTQYF,TGTGCCATCAGTGACGGCACAGATACGCAGTATTTT
many,TRBV20-1,TRBJ2-7,.,CSASPILYEQYF,TGCAGTGCTAGTCCAATATTATACGAGCAGTACTTC
.,TRBV27,TRBJ1-4,TRBD1,CASSLTGWGVEKPFF,TGTGCCAGCAGTCTGACAGGGTGGGGGGTTGAAAAACCGTTTTTT
many,TRBV28,TRBJ2-5,.,CASSSFDRNPTQYF,TGTGCCAGCAGTTCCTTCGACAGGAACCCAACCCAGTACTTC
few,TRBV6-5,TRBJ1-1,.,CTSSSGRRVSNTEAFF,TGTACCAGCAGTTCCGGTCGGCGCGTCTCGAACACTGAAGCTTTCTTT
many,TRBV28,TRBJ2-6,TRBD2,CASSLPAGVAGKGGANVLTF,TGTGCCAGCAGTTTGCCCGCTGGGGTAGCGGGAAAGGGGGGGGCCAACGTCCTGACTTTC
many,TRBV6-1,TRBJ2-7,TRBD1,CASSGGGTGENEQYF,TGTGCCAGCAGTGGGGGCGGGACAGGGGAAAACGAGCAGTACTTC
many,TRBV28,TRBJ1-5,.,CASTSGQGFNQPQHF,TGTGCCAGCACCTCGGGGCAGGGCTTTAATCAGCCCCAGCATTTT
many,TRBV11-2,TRBJ2-4,.,CASSYQGRNNIQYF,TGTGCCAGCAGCTACCAGGGACGTAATAACATTCAGTACTTC
many,TRBV20-1,TRBJ2-7,TRBD2,CSARPGLTYEQYF,TGCAGTGCTAGACCGGGACTAACCTACGAGCAGTACTTC
.,TRBV28,TRBJ2-1,TRBD2,CASSSNPERESREQFF,TGTGCCAGCAGCTCAAACCCCGAGCGGGAGTCGCGTGAGCAGTTCTTC
.,TRBV14,TRBJ2-7,.,CASSPWLFGEMKQYF,TGTGCCAGCAGCCCCTGGCTTTTTGGGGAGATGAAGCAGTACTTC
.,TRBV9,TRBJ2-7,.,CASSGGFWQGNEQYF,TGTGCCAGCAGCGGAGGGTTCTGGCAGGGGAACGAGCAGTACTTC
few,TRBV15,TRBJ1-1,TRBD1,CATSYYRQGPPYGTEAFF,TGTGCCACCAGCTACTATAGACAGGGACCTCCGTATGGCACTGAAGCTTTCTTT
.,TRBV11-2,TRBJ2-1,.,CASSTLSDEQFF,TGTGCCAGCAGCACCCTTTCCGATGAGCAGTTCTTC
few,TRBV7-9,TRBJ2-7,.,CASSPGAGSYEQYF,TGTGCCAGCAGCCCCGGGGCAGGCTCCTACGAGCAGTACTTC
few,TRBV6-1,TRBJ1-6,TRBD1,CASSVRDRGASPLHF,TGTGCCAGCAGTGTCCGGGACAGGGGTGCTTCACCCCTCCACTTT
many,TRBV6-1,TRBJ2-7,.,CASSEMQGGTHEQYF,TGTGCCAGCAGTGAAATGCAGGGAGGTACCCACGAGCAGTACTTC
.,TRBV19,TRBJ2-5,TRBD2,CASTVRGGEETQYF,TGTGCCAGCACAGTTCGGGGGGGTGAAGAGACCCAGTACTTC
.,TRBV12-3/TRBV12-4,TRBJ1-5,TRBD1,CASSLSGTGEPQHF,TGTGCCAGCAGTTTATCCGGGACAGGGGAGCCCCAGCATTTT
many,TRBV20-1,TRBJ2-1,TRBD2,CSARLAVEQFF,TGCAGTGCCAGACTAGCGGTAGAGCAGTTCTTC
few,TRBV20-1,TRBJ1-2,TRBD1,CSASPKNDRGSGYGYTF,TGCAGTGCTAGCCCCAAGAATGACAGGGGGAGTGGCTATGGCTACACCTTC
many,TRBV27,TRBJ1-4,.,CASSLGVPPTNEKLFF,TGTGCCAGCAGTTTAGGGGTGCCCCCAACTAATGAAAAACTGTTTTTT
many,TRBV2,TRBJ2-2,.,CASSEMASVPGELFF,TGTGCCAGCAGTGAAATGGCTAGCGTCCCCGGGGAGCTGTTTTTT
many,TRBV28,TRBJ2-7,TRBD2,CASSPPLHGTSRSYEQYF,TGTGCCAGCAGTCCACCCCTCCACGGGACTAGCCGATCCTACGAGCAGTACTTC
.,TRBV3-1,TRBJ2-2,.,CASSQGGTYTGELFF,TGTGCCAGCAGCCAAGGGGGCACATACACCGGGGAGCTGTTTTTT
many,TRBV27,TRBJ2-7,.,CASSSILWGLEGEQYF,TGTGCCAGCAGTTCAATTCTCTGGGGCTTGGAGGGCGAGCAGTACTTC
few,TRBV28,TRBJ1-6,TRBD1,CASSLPGTGGATDYNSPLHF,TGTGCCAGCAGTTTGCCCGGGACAGGGGGCGCCACCGACTATAATTCACCCCTCCACTTT
.,TRBV10-1,TRBJ1-5,.,CASCGRENQPQHF,TGCGCCAGCTGTGGACGGGAGAATCAGCCCCAGCATTTT
.,TRBV4-1,TRBJ2-5,.,CASSQGLARSRQETQYF,TGCGCCAGCAGCCAAGGGCTAGCGCGATCCCGGCAAGAGACCCAGTACTTC